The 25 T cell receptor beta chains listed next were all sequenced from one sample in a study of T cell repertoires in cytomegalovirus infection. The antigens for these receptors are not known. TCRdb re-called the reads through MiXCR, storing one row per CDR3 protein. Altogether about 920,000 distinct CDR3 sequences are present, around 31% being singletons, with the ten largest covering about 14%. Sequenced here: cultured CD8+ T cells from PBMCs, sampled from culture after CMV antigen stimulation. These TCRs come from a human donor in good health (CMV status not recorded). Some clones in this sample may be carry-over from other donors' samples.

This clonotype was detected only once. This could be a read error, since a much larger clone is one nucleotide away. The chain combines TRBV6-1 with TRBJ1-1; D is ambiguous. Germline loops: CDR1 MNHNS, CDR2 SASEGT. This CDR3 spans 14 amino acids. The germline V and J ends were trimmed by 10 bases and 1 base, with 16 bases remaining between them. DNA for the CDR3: TGTGCCACCCGAACGGACGGAGAGAACACTGAAGCTTTCTTT. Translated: CATRTDGENTEAFF.

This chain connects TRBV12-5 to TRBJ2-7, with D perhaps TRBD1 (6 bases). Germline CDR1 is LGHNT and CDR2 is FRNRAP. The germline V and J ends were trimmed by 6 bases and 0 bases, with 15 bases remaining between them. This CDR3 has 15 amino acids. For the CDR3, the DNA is TGTGCTAGTGGCAACACCGGACAGAACTCCTACGAGCAGTACTTC. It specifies CASGNTGQNSYEQYF. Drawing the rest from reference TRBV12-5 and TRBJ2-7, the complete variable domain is DARVTQTPRHKVTEMGQEVTMRCQPILGHNTVFWYRQTMMQGLELLAYFRNRAPLDDSGMPKDRFSAEMPDATLATLKIQPSEPRDSAVYFCASGNTGQNSYEQYFGPGTRLTVT.

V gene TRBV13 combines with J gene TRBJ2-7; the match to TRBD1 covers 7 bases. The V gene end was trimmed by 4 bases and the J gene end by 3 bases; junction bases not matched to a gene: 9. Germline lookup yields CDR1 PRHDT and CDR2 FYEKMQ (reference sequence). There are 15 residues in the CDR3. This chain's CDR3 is CASSSLDRVGYEQYF. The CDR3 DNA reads TGTGCCAGCAGCTCCCTAGACAGGGTGGGCTACGAGCAGTACTTC.

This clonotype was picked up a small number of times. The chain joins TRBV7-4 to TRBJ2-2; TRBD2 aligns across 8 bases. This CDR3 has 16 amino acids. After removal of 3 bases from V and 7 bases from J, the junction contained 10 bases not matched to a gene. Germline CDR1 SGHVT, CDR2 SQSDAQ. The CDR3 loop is CASSFSGNLRSGELFF. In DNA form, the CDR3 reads TGTGCCAGCAGCTTTAGCGGGAATCTCAGAAGCGGGGAGCTGTTTTTT.

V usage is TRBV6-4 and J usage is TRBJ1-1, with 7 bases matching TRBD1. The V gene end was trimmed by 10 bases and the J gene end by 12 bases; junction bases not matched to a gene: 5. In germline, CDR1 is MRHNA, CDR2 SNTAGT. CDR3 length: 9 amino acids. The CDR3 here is CANRGQTFF. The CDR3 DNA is TGTGCCAACAGGGGACAGACTTTCTTT.

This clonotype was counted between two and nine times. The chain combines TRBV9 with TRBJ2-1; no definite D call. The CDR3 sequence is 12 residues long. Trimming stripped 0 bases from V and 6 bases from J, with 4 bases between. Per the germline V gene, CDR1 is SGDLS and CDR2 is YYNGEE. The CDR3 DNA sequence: TGTGCCAGCAGCGTAGTTCGCAATGAGCAGTTCTTC. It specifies CASSVVRNEQFF.

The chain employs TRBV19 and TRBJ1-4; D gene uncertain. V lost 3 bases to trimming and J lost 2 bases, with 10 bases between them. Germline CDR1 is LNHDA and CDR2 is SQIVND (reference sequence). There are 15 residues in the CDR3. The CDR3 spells CASSIGGSTNEKLFF. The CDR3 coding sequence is TGTGCCAGTAGTATCGGTGGCTCCACTAATGAAAAACTGTTTTTT. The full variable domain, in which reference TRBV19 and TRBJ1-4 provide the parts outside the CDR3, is DGGITQSPKYLFRKEGQNVTLSCEQNLNHDAMYWYRQDPGQGLRLIYYSQIVNDFQKGDIAEGYSVSREKKESFPLTVTSAQKNPTAFYLCASSIGGSTNEKLFFGSGTQLSVL.

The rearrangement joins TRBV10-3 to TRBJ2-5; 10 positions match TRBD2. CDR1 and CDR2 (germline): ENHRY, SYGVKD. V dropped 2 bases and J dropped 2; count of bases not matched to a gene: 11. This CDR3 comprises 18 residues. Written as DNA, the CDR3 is TGTGCCATCAGTGAGACGTTCCTAGCGGGGGCCCTTCAAGAGACCCAGTACTTC. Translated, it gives CAISETFLAGALQETQYF.

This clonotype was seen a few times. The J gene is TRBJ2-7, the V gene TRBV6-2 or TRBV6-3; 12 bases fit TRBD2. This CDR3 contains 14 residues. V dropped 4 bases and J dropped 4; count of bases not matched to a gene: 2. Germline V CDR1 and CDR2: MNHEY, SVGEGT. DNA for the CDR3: TGTGCCAGCAGTTCTAGCGGGGGGGTTTACGAGCAGTACGTC. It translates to CASSSSGGVYEQYV.

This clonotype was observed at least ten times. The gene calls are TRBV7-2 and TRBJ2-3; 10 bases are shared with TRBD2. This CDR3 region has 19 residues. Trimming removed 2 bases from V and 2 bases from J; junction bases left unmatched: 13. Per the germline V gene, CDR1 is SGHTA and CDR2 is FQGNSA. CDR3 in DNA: TGTGCCAGCAGCTTAATACCACTAGCGGGGCGAGGGTCCACAGATACGCAGTATTTT. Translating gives CASSLIPLAGRGSTDTQYF.

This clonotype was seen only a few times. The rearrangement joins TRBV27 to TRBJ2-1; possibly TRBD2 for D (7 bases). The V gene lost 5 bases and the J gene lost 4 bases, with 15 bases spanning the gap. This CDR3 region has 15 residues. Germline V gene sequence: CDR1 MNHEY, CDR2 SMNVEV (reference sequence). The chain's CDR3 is CASSQSRGQYNEQFF. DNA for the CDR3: TGTGCCAGCAGTCAATCGCGGGGGCAGTACAATGAGCAGTTCTTC.

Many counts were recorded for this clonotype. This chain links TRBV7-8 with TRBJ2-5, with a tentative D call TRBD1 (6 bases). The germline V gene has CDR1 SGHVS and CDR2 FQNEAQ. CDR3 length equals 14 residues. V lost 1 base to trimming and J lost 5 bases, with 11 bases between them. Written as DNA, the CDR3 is TGTGCCAGCAGCTTAGGGGGGCGCCAGGAGACCCAGTACTTC. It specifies CASSLGGRQETQYF.

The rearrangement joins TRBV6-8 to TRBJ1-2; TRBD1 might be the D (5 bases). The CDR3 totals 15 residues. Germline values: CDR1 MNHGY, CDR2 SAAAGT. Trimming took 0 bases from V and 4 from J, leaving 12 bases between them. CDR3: CASSYSGDASYGYTF. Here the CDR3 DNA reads TGTGCCAGCAGTTACTCCGGGGACGCCTCCTATGGCTACACCTTC.

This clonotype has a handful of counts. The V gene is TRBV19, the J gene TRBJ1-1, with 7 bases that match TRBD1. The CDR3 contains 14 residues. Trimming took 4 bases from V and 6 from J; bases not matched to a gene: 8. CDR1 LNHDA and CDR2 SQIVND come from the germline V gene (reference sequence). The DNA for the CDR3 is TGTGCCAGTAGTACCACAGGGGTTGTAGCTGAAGCTTTCTTT. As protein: CASSTTGVVAEAFF.

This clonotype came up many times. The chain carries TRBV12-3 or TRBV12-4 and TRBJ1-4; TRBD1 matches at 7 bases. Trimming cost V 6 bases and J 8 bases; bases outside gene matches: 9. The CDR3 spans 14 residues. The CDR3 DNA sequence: TGTGCCAGCAGGAGACAGGGTTTAAGGGAAAAACTGTTTTTT. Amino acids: CASRRQGLREKLFF.

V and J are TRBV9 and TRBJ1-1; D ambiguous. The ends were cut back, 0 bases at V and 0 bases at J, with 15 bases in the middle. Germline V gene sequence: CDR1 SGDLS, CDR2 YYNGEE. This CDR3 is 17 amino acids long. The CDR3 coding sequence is TGTGCCAGCAGCGTAGGGTCAACCATTACTCTGAACACTGAAGCTTTCTTT. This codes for CASSVGSTITLNTEAFF.

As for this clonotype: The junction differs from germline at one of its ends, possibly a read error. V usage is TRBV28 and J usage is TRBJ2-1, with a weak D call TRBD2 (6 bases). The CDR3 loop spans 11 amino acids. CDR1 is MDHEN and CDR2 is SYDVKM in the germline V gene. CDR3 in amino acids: CASSFPGLLYF. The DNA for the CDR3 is TGTGCCAGCAGTTTCCCGGGACTGCTTTACTTC.

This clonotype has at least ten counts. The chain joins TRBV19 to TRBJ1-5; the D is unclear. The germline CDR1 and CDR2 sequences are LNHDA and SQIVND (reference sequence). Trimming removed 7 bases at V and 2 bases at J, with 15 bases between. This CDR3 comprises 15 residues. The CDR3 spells CASTLLGKGNQPQHF. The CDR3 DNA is TGTGCCAGTACCCTTTTGGGGAAAGGCAATCAGCCCCAGCATTTT.

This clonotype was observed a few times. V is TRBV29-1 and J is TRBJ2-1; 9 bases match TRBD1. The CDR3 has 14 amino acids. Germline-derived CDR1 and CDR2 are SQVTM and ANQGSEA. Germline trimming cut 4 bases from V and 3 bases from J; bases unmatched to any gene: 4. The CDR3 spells CSVARTGVYNEQFF. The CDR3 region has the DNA TGCAGCGTTGCTAGGACAGGGGTCTACAATGAGCAGTTCTTC.

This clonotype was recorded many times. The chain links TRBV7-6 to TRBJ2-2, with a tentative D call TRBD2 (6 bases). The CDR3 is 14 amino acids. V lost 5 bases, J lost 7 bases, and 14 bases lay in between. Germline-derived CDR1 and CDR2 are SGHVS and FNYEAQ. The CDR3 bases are TGTGCCAGCAGCCCTCCGGGACTCCGCGGGGAGCTGTTTTTT. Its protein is CASSPPGLRGELFF. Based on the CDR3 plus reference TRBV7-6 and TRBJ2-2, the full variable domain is GAGVSQSPRYKVTKRGQDVALRCDPISGHVSLYWYRQALGQGPEFLTYFNYEAQQDKSGLPNDRFSAERPEGSISTLTIQRTEQRDSAMYRCASSPPGLRGELFFGEGSRLTVL.

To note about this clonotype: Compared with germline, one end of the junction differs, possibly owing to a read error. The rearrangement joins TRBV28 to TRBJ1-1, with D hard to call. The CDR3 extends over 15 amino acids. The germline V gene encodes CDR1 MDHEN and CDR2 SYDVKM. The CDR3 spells CVSRTLGEGNTEAFF. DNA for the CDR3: TGTGTCAGCAGAACGCTTGGTGAGGGGAACACTGAAGCTTTCTTT.

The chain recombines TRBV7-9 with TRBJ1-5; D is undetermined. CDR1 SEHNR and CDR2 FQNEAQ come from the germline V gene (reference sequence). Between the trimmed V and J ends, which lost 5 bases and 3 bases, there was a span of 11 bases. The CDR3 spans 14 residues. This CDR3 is CASSPTTTNQPQHF. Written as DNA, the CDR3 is TGTGCCAGCAGCCCGACAACTACCAATCAGCCCCAGCATTTT.

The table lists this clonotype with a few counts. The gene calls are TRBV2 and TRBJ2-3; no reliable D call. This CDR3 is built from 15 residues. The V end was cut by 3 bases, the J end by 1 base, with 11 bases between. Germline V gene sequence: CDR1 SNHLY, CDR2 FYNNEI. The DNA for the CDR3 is TGTGCCAGCAGTGAGGGGATGACCCGCACAGATACGCAGTATTTT. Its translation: CASSEGMTRTDTQYF.

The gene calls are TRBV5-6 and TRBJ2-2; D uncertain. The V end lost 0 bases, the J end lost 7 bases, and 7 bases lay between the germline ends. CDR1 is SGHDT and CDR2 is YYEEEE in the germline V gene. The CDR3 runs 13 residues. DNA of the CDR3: TGTGCCAGCAGCTTGGGAATCGTCGGGGAGCTGTTTTTT. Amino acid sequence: CASSLGIVGELFF. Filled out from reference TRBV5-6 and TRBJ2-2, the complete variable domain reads DAGVTQSPTHLIKTRGQQVTLRCSPKSGHDTVSWYQQALGQGPQFIFQYYEEEERQRGNFPDRFSGHQFPNYSSELNVNALLLGDSALYLCASSLGIVGELFFGEGSRLTVL.

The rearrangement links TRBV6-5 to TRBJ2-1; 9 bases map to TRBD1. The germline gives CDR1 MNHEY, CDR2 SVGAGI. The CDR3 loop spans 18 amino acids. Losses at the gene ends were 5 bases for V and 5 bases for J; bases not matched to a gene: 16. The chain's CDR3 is CASSKRIPGQGFDNEQFF. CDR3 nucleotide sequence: TGTGCCAGCAGTAAAAGAATCCCGGGACAGGGTTTTGACAATGAGCAGTTCTTC.